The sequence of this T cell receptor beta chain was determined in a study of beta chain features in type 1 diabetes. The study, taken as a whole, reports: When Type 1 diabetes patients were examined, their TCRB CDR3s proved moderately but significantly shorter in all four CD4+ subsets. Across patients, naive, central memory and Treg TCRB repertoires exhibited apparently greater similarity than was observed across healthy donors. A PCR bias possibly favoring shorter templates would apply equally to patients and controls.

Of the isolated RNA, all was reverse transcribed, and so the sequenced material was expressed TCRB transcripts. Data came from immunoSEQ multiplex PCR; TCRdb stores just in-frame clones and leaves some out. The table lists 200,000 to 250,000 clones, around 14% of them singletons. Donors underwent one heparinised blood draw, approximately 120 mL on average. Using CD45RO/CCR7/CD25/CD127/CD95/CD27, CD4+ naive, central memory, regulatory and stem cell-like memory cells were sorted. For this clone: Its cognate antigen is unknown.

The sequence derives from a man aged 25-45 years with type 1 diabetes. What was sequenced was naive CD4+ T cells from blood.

DNA of the CDR3: TGTGCCAGCTCCCGCAAGGGACAGCCCTCGAACACCGGGGAGCTGTTTTTT. Amino acids: CASSRKGQPSNTGELFF. The genes are TRBV18 and TRBJ2-2; 7 positions agree with TRBD1. The CDR3 is made up of 17 amino acids. Germline V gene data show CDR1 as KGHSH and CDR2 as LQKENI. V gave up 6 bases and J gave up 0 bases; unmatched junction bases: 10. Looking up the rest from reference TRBV18 and TRBJ2-2 gives the full variable domain: NAGVMQNPRHLVRRRGQEARLRCSPMKGHSHVYWYRQLPEEGLKFMVYLQKENIIDESGMPKERFSAEFPKEGPSILRIQQVVRGDSAAYFCASSRKGQPSNTGELFFGEGSRLTVL.